This TCR beta chain is drawn from a study of human T cells and chemical hapten exposure. Per the germline V gene, CDR1 is DFQATT and CDR2 is SNEGSKA (reference sequence). The CDR3 runs to 12 residues. Trimming removed 5 bases from V and 8 bases from J, with 12 bases in between. Each CDR3 protein is one row after TCRdb ran MiXCR on the RACE reads. Found here are about 120,000 distinct CDR3 sequences, roughly an eighth of them singletons; the top ten hold approximately 0.92%. Time point of the sample: patch test 1, 2 weeks after DPC sensitization. Treatment: therapeutic diphenylcyclopropenone sensitization with weekly scalp DPC.

This chain links TRBV20-1 with TRBJ1-4; D is ambiguous. The TCR comes from a man aged 18 to 30 with alopecia areata. Some clones in this sample may be carry-over from other donors' samples. The sequences come from whole blood, collected in connection with sensitization to the hapten diphenylcyclopropenone (DPC). CDR3 sequence (DNA): TGCAGTGCTCGGGGATCTTACGAAAAACTGTTTTTT. Amino acids: CSARGSYEKLFF.